The source of this T cell receptor (beta chain) is a study of identical twins. This CDR3 contains 13 residues. The V gene's germline CDR1 is DFQATT and CDR2 SNEGSKA (reference sequence). The germline V and J ends were trimmed by 6 bases and 9 bases, with 18 bases remaining between them. TCRdb re-analysed the 5' RACE reads in MiXCR, keeping a single row per CDR3 protein. The data show about 520,000 distinct CDR3 sequences, with around 20% seen just once and around 0.9% held by the top ten. This clonotype was detected only a few times. The data were also submitted as part of a second study, on T cells expressing NK-cell markers.

The chain carries TRBV20-1 and TRBJ2-1; D is tentatively TRBD1 or TRBD2 (5 bases each). This clonotype was obtained from a woman aged 18-29 years in good health. Material for sequencing was CD4+ T cells sorted from blood. CDR3 nucleotide sequence: TGCAGTGCGGGACCGGAGATCGGCACTGAGCAGTTCTTC. Translation gives CSAGPEIGTEQFF.